This TCR beta chain is from a study of blood T cell repertoires in COVID-19. Overall study context: Specimens from acute and convalescent COVID-19 originated in the United States, Italy and Spain. PBMCs, B-cell-depleted T cells, or T cells were the source of the cDNA or gDNA that made up the material.

V gave up 6 bases and J gave up 6 bases; unmatched junction bases: 6. The CDR3 is 13 residues long. The germline gives CDR1 KGHDR, CDR2 SFDVKD. Per the authors' pipeline: Amplification of reference gene primers was used by the study to estimate nucleated cell counts. This table comes from immunoSEQ multiplex PCR, and its TCRdb copy is limited to in-frame clones, with some not included. For V, J and clone size, that table is used; D and trimming come from the DNA. The table includes 200,000 to 250,000 clones, just under 85% detected once. This chain joins TRBV24-1 and TRBJ2-7; TRBD2 aligns across 8 bases. Specimen: peripheral blood. This TCR came from a woman aged 55-69 years with active or convalescent COVID-19. The chain's CDR3 is CATSPGLAGEQYF. The CDR3 DNA is TGTGCCACCAGTCCCGGACTAGCAGGCGAGCAGTACTTC.